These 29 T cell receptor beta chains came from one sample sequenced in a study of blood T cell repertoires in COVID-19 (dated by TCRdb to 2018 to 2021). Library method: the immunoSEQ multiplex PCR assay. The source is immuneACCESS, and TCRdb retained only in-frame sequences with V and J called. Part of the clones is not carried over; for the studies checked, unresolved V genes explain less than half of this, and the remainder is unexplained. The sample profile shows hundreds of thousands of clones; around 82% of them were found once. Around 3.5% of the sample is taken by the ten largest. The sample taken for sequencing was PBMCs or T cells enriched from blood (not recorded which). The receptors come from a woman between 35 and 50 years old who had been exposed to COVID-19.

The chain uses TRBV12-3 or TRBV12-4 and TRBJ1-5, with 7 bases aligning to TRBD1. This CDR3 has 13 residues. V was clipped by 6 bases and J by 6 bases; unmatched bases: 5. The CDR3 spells CASSYRGGQPQHF. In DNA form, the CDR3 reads TGTGCCAGCAGCTACAGGGGTGGTCAGCCCCAGCATTTT.

The CDR3 region has the DNA TGTGCCAGCAGCCAGGTTAGGGGCACTGCGGGGGCCAACGTCCTGACTTTC. Residues: CASSQVRGTAGANVLTF. This chain links TRBV16 with TRBJ2-6, with D tentatively TRBD1 (5 bases). This CDR3 comprises 17 residues. Trimming took 3 bases from V and 4 from J, leaving 16 bases between them. Per the germline V gene, CDR1 is KGHSY and CDR2 is FQNENV.

The CDR3 bases are TGTGCCAATGTAAGGGACAGGGGGTTACATGGCTACACCTTC. Translation: CANVRDRGLHGYTF. The genes are TRBV2 and TRBJ1-2, with 11 positions matching TRBD1. With V trimmed by 10 bases and J by 6 bases, 10 bases remained unmatched. The CDR3 runs 14 residues. Germline CDR1 and CDR2: SNHLY and FYNNEI.

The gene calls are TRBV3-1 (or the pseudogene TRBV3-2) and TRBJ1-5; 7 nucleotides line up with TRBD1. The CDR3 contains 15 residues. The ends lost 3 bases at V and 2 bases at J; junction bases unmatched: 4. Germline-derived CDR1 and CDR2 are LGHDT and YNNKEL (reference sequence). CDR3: CASSQTGWGNQPQHF. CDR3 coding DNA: TGTGCCAGCAGCCAGACAGGGTGGGGCAATCAGCCCCAGCATTTT.

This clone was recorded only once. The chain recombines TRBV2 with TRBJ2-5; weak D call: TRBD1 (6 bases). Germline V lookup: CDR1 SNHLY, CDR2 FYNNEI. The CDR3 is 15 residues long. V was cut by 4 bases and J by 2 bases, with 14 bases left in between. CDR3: CASSVLLGAQETQYF. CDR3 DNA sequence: TGTGCCAGCAGTGTGTTATTGGGGGCGCAAGAGACCCAGTACTTC. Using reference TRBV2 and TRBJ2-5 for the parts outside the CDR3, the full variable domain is EPEVTQTPSHQVTQMGQEVILRCVPISNHLYFYWYRQILGQKVEFLVSFYNNEISEKSEIFDDQFSVERPDGSNFTLKIRSTKLEDSAMYFCASSVLLGAQETQYFGPGTRLLVL.

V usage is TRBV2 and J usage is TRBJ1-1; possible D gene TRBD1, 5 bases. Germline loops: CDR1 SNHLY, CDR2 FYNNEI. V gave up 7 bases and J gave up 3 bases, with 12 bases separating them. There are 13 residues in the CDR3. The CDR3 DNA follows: TGTGCCAGCACTGGGGGGACCGACACTGAAGCTTTCTTT. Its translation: CASTGGTDTEAFF.

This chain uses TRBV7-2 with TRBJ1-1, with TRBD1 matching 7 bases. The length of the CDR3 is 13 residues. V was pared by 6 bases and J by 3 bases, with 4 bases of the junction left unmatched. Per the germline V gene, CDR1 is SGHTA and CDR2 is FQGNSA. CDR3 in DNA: TGTGCCAGCAGGTTCACAGGGGACACTGAAGCTTTCTTT. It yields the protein CASRFTGDTEAFF.

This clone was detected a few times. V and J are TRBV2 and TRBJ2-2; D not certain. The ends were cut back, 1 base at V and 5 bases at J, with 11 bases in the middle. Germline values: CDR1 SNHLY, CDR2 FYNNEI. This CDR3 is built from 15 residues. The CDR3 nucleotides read TGTGCCAGCAGTGAAGGGCTCGGAGAAACCGGGGAGCTGTTTTTT. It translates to CASSEGLGETGELFF.

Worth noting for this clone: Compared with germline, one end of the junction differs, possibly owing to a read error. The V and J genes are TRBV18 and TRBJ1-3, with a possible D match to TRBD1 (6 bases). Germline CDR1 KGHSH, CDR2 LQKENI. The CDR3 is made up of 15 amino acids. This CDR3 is CASSPPELTGALLNF. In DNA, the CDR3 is TGTGCCAGCTCACCACCGGAGTTGACAGGCGCGCTTCTTAATTTT.

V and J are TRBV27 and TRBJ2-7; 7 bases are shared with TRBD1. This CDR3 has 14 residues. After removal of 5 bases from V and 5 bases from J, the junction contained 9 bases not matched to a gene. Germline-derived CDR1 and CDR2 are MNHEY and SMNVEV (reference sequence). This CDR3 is CASSPRGGGDEQYF. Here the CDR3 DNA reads TGTGCCAGCAGTCCAAGAGGGGGCGGCGACGAGCAGTACTTC.

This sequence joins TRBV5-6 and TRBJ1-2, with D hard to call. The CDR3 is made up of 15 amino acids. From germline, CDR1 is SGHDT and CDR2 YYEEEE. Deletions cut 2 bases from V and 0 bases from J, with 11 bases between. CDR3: CASSLGASANYGYTF. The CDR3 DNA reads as TGTGCCAGCAGCTTAGGCGCCAGCGCTAACTATGGCTACACCTTC.

CDR3 residues: CASSLVGGGPGGTQYF. In DNA, the CDR3 is TGTGCCAGCAGCTTAGTAGGAGGCGGACCGGGGGGGACCCAGTACTTC. The chain carries TRBV11-2 and TRBJ2-5, with 7 bases that match TRBD2. The CDR3 is 16 residues long. In germline, CDR1 is SGHAT, CDR2 FQNNGV. After removal of 1 base from V and 7 bases from J, the junction contained 12 bases not matched to a gene.

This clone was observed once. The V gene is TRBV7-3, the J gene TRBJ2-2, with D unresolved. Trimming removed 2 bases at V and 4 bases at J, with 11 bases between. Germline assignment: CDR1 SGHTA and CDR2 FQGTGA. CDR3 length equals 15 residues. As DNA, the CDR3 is TGTGCCAGCAGCTTATTCAAATCTACCACCGGGGAGCTGTTTTTT. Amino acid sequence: CASSLFKSTTGELFF.

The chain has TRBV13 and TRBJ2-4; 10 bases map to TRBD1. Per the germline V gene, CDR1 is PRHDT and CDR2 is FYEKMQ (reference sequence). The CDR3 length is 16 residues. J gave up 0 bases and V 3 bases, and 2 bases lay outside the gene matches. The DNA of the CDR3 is TGTGCCAGCAGCTTCCGGGACAGGGGAGCCAAAAACATTCAGTACTTC. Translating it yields CASSFRDRGAKNIQYF.

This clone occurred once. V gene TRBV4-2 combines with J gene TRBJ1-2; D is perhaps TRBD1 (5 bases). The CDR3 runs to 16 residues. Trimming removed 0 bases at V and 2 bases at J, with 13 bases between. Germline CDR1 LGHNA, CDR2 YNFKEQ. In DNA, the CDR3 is TGTGCCAGCAGCCAAGACCGGGGGAGGCGGAACTATGGCTACACCTTC. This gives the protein CASSQDRGRRNYGYTF.

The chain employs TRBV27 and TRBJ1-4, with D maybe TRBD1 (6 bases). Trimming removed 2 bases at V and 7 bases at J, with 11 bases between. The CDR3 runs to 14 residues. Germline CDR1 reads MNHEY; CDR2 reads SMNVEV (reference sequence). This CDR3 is CASSLTTGTEKLFF. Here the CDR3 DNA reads TGTGCCAGCAGTTTAACCACAGGGACTGAAAAACTGTTTTTT.

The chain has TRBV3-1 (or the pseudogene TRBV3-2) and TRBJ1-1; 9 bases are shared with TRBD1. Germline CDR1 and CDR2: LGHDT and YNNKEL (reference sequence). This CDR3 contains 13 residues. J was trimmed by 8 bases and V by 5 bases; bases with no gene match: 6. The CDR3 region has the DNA TGTGCCAGCAGCTCCGGACAGGGGACCGAAGCTTTCTTT. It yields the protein CASSSGQGTEAFF.

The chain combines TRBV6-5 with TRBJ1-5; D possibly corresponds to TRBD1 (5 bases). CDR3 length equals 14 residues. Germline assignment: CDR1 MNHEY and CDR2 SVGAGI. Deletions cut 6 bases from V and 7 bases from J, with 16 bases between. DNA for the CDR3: TGTGCCAGCAGACTGGCAGGGTCGGGCCAGCCCCAGCATTTT. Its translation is CASRLAGSGQPQHF.

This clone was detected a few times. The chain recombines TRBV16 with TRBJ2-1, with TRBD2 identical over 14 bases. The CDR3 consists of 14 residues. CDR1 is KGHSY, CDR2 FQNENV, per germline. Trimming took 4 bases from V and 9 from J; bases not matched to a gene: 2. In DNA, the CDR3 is TGTGCCAGCAGCCCAGGGACTAGCGGGGGTGAGCAGTTCTTC. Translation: CASSPGTSGGEQFF.

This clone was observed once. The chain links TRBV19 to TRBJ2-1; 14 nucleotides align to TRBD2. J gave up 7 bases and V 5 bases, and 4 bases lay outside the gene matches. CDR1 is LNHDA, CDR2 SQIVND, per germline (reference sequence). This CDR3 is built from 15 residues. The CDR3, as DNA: TGTGCCAGTAGTGTGCGACTAGCGGGGGGGAATGAGCAGTTCTTC. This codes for CASSVRLAGGNEQFF. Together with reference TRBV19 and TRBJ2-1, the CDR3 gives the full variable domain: DGGITQSPKYLFRKEGQNVTLSCEQNLNHDAMYWYRQDPGQGLRLIYYSQIVNDFQKGDIAEGYSVSREKKESFPLTVTSAQKNPTAFYLCASSVRLAGGNEQFFGPGTRLTVL.

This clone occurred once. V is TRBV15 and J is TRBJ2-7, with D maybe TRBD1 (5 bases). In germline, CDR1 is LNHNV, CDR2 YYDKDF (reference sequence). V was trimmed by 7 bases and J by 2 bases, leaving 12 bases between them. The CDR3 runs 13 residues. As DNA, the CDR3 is TGTGCCACCACCGTAGACAGAGCCTACGAGCAGTACTTC. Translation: CATTVDRAYEQYF.

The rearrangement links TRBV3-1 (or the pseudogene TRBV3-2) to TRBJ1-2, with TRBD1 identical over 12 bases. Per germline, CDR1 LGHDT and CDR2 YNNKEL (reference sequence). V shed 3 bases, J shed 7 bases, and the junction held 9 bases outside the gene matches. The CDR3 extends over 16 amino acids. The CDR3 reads CASSHSWDRGQGGYTF. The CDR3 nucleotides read TGTGCCAGCAGCCATTCATGGGACAGGGGGCAAGGTGGCTACACCTTC.

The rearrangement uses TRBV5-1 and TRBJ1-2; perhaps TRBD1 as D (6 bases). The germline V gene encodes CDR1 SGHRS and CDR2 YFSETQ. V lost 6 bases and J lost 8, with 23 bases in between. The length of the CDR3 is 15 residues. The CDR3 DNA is TGCGCCAGCAAGAGCTCGGCAGGGGCCTTTGGCGGCTACACCTTC. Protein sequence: CASKSSAGAFGGYTF.

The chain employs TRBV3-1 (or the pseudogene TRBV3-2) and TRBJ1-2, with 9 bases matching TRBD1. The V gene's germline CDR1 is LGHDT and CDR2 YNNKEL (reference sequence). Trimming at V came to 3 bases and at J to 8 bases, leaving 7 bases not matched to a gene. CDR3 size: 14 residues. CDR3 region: CASSHGQGSDGYTF. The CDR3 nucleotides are TGTGCCAGCAGCCATGGACAGGGGAGTGACGGCTACACCTTC.

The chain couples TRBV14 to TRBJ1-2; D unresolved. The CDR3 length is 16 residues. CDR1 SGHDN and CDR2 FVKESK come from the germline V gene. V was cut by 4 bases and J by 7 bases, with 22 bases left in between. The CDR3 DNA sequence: TGTGCCAGCAGCCTAATTGGAGCAGTCCGACCTGGTGGCTACACCTTC. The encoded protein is CASSLIGAVRPGGYTF.

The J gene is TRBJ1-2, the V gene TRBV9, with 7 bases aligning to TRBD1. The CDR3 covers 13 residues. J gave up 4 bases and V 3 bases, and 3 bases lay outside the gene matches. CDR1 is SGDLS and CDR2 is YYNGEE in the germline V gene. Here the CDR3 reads CASSGGQAYGYTF. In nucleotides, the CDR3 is TGTGCCAGCAGCGGTGGACAGGCCTATGGCTACACCTTC.

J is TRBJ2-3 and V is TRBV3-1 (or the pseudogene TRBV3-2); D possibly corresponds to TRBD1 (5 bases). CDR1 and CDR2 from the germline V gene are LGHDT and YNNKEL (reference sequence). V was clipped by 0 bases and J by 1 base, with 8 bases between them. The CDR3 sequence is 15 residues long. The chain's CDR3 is CASSQEVRGTDTQYF. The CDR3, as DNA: TGTGCCAGCAGCCAAGAGGTCAGGGGCACAGATACGCAGTATTTT.

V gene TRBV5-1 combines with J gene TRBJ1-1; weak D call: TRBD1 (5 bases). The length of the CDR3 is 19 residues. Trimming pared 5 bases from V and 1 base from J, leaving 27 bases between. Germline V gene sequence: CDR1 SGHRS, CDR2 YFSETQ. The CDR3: CASSPIPEDSPWGNTEAFF. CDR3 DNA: TGCGCCAGCAGTCCAATCCCGGAAGACAGCCCTTGGGGGAACACTGAAGCTTTCTTT.

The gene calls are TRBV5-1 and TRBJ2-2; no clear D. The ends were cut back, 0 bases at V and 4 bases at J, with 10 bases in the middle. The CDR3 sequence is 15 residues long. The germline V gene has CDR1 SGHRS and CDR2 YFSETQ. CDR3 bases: TGCGCCAGCAGCTTGGTGGCAGGATCCACCGGGGAGCTGTTTTTT. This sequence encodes CASSLVAGSTGELFF.